This is a list of T cell receptor beta chains from one sample in a study of T-cell reconstitution after alpha-beta-depleted transplantation in children. Each CDR3 protein is one row after TCRdb ran MiXCR on the PCR reads. The sample lists some 460,000 distinct CDR3 sequences, about 16% occurring once. Source: PBMCs, mostly from graft donor cells, taken 360 days after TCRalphabeta/CD19-depleted stem cell transplant. Receptors originate from a boy under two years old who had a stem cell transplant for Wiskott-Aldrich syndrome, so the T cells may come from the graft donor. CDR3s include the opening cysteine and the closing phenylalanine or tryptophan. D genes are given only for firm matches. Expanded clones are given a class, and other clones once, few, many or no size at all.

D: -
V: TRBV5-5
J: TRBJ2-3
size: few
CDR3: CASSTLLRDTQYF

D: TRBD1
V: TRBV2
J: TRBJ2-7
size: many
CDR3: CASTEASTGDEQYF

D: -
V: TRBV9
J: TRBJ2-5
size: -
CDR3: CASSVGVGGSVGIQETQYF

D: -
V: TRBV7-2
J: TRBJ1-1
size: -
CDR3: CASSPIGGLNTEAFF

D: TRBD2
V: TRBV5-1
J: TRBJ2-7
size: -
CDR3: CASSSPLAGGLYEQYF

D: -
V: TRBV5-1
J: TRBJ2-7
size: many
CDR3: CASSFDSYEQYF

D: -
V: TRBV12-3/TRBV12-4
J: TRBJ2-3
size: -
CDR3: CASRPRPPDTQYF

D: -
V: TRBV6-5
J: TRBJ2-3
size: many
CDR3: CASSYVGTDTQYF

D: -
V: TRBV19
J: TRBJ2-1
size: -
CDR3: CAIEDRTNEQFF

D: -
V: TRBV9
J: TRBJ2-6
size: -
CDR3: CASSEYGTPLSGANVLTF

D: -
V: TRBV7-9
J: TRBJ1-2
size: few
CDR3: CASSLWGDTKGYGYTF

D: -
V: TRBV7-9
J: TRBJ2-7
size: -
CDR3: CASTKGAGVGSYEQYF

D: -
V: TRBV19
J: TRBJ2-1
size: -
CDR3: CASSRTRNEQFF

D: -
V: TRBV6-5
J: TRBJ2-7
size: -
CDR3: CASSYRQASPYEQYF

D: TRBD1
V: TRBV29-1
J: TRBJ1-3
size: few
CDR3: CSVGAGGLNTIYF

D: TRBD1
V: TRBV2
J: TRBJ2-7
size: few
CDR3: CASSLDRGREQYF

D: TRBD2
V: TRBV19
J: TRBJ2-1
size: few
CDR3: CASSILAGGLGYNEQFF

D: TRBD1
V: TRBV28
J: TRBJ1-2
size: few
CDR3: CASSPTGGWGYGYTF

D: TRBD1
V: TRBV12-3/TRBV12-4
J: TRBJ2-7
size: few
CDR3: CASSLAPLGQAGSYEQYF

D: -
V: TRBV20-1
J: TRBJ2-7
size: once
CDR3: CSASEILPIYEQYF

D: -
V: TRBV12-3/TRBV12-4
J: TRBJ2-3
size: few
CDR3: CASSSPPGRKTQYF

D: TRBD2
V: TRBV12-3/TRBV12-4
J: TRBJ2-3
size: -
CDR3: CASSLSGRGPDTQYF

D: -
V: TRBV7-2
J: TRBJ2-2
size: -
CDR3: CASSRTRGTGELFF

D: TRBD2
V: TRBV11-2
J: TRBJ2-1
size: few
CDR3: CASSLVLAGGTMKQFF

D: -
V: TRBV6-1
J: TRBJ1-4
size: many
CDR3: CASTTARPTTNEKLFF

D: -
V: TRBV6-1
J: TRBJ2-7
size: few
CDR3: CASRGQALSYEQYF

D: TRBD2
V: TRBV10-3
J: TRBJ2-3
size: -
CDR3: CAIKRAGYTDTQYF

D: -
V: TRBV12-3/TRBV12-4
J: TRBJ2-7
size: -
CDR3: CASRYQDQGKYEQYF

D: -
V: TRBV27
J: TRBJ2-7
size: few
CDR3: CASARQVSGPYEQYF

D: -
V: TRBV4-3
J: TRBJ1-6
size: -
CDR3: CASSQEVGHNSPLHF

D: TRBD1
V: TRBV12-3/TRBV12-4
J: TRBJ2-2
size: -
CDR3: CASSSSQGIGELFF

D: -
V: TRBV28
J: TRBJ2-1
size: -
CDR3: CASSLFGWRGPGYNEQFF

D: -
V: TRBV7-9
J: TRBJ2-7
size: -
CDR3: CASSLVGGPQTYEQYF

D: -
V: TRBV12-3/TRBV12-4
J: TRBJ2-1
size: -
CDR3: CASNSGSYNEQFF

D: -
V: TRBV24-1
J: TRBJ2-5
size: many
CDR3: CATSDLPPTETQYF

D: -
V: TRBV29-1
J: TRBJ2-6
size: -
CDR3: CSVDTRGSGANVLTF

D: -
V: TRBV18
J: TRBJ2-7
size: -
CDR3: CASSPRDGPYEQYF

D: -
V: TRBV4-2
J: TRBJ1-3
size: few
CDR3: CASSQQGSGNTIYF

D: -
V: TRBV5-1
J: TRBJ2-3
size: few
CDR3: CASSLARPGDTQYF

D: -
V: TRBV24-1
J: TRBJ2-2
size: few
CDR3: CATSDLEAGSPGELFF

D: TRBD1
V: TRBV12-3/TRBV12-4
J: TRBJ1-1
size: -
CDR3: CASSPLQGAEAFF

D: -
V: TRBV28
J: TRBJ2-6
size: few
CDR3: CATLGGAWRLSGANVLTF